The rows below give T cell receptor beta chains drawn from one sample of a study of cytomegalovirus exposure and HLA in healthy donors. The table came from immunoSEQ multiplex PCR; TCRdb's copy has only in-frame clones and leaves some out. The sample consists of more than 150,000 clones, about four fifths of them appearing once. The sequenced sample consisted of PBMCs. These receptors all stem from a girl aged 10 to 17 in good health and CMV-seropositive. CDR3s include the opening cysteine and the closing phenylalanine or tryptophan.

J: TRBJ2-1; length: 15; V: TRBV30; CDR3: CAWSVGTSGSNEQFF
J: TRBJ2-7; length: 17; V: TRBV18; CDR3: CASSNRASGGGFDEQYF
J: TRBJ1-1; length: 14; V: TRBV2; CDR3: CASSPGTGNTEAFF
J: TRBJ2-7; length: 14; V: TRBV21-1; CDR3: CASFLRTGAYEQYF
J: TRBJ1-1; length: 15; V: TRBV10-1; CDR3: CASSDGGLPYTEAFF
J: TRBJ2-5; length: 14; V: TRBV27; CDR3: CASRSITRQETQYF
J: TRBJ2-3; length: 16; V: TRBV11-3; CDR3: CASSPNAGAPTDTQYF
J: TRBJ1-3; length: 15; V: TRBV6-6; CDR3: CASSYSRGPRNTIYF
J: TRBJ1-2; length: 14; V: TRBV6-5; CDR3: CASSPGPGVRGYTF
J: TRBJ2-7; length: 11; V: TRBV30; CDR3: CAWSAGAEQYF
J: TRBJ1-6; length: 15; V: TRBV6-5; CDR3: CASIPDNLYNSPLHF
J: TRBJ2-7; length: 17; V: TRBV5-8; CDR3: CASSQGPGLSSSYEQYF
J: TRBJ2-7; length: 13; V: TRBV29-1; CDR3: CSVTEYTTYEQYF
J: TRBJ1-1; length: 14; V: TRBV4-3; CDR3: CASSQFSGGTEAFF
J: TRBJ1-5; length: 14; V: TRBV5-6; CDR3: CASRNSGENQPQHF
J: TRBJ1-4; length: 18; V: TRBV5-1; CDR3: CASSQGQGREFGHEKLFF
J: TRBJ2-5; length: 13; V: TRBV7-2; CDR3: CASSPPPHKTQYF
J: TRBJ2-5; length: 13; V: TRBV7-7; CDR3: CASSIFAGETQYF
J: TRBJ1-2; length: 12; V: TRBV9; CDR3: CASLGEAAGYTF
J: TRBJ2-3; length: 18; V: TRBV7-2; CDR3: CASSWARGGALGTDTQYF
J: TRBJ1-1; length: 15; V: TRBV4-3; CDR3: CASSQESGLNTEAFF
J: TRBJ1-5; length: 18; V: TRBV21-1; CDR3: CASSKRKVADSCNQPQHF
J: TRBJ2-3; length: 13; V: TRBV5-6; CDR3: CASGIGGTDTQYF
J: TRBJ2-3; length: 14; V: TRBV10-3; CDR3: CAIRGDRAGDTQYF
J: TRBJ2-3; length: 15; V: TRBV27; CDR3: CASSPHRVETDTQYF
J: TRBJ1-5; length: 15; V: TRBV12-5; CDR3: CASGGGVGLNQPQHF
J: TRBJ1-2; length: 13; V: TRBV11-3; CDR3: CASSRDSRYGYTF
J: TRBJ2-3; length: 14; V: TRBV10-1; CDR3: CASSESWQSDTQYF
J: TRBJ1-4; length: 17; V: TRBV5-1; CDR3: CASSYQGVVTTNEKLFF
J: TRBJ2-7; length: 15; V: TRBV4-3; CDR3: CASSQQTGGGGEQYF
J: TRBJ2-1; length: 15; V: TRBV9; CDR3: CASSLTSGGANEQFF
J: TRBJ1-1; length: 15; V: TRBV6-5; CDR3: CASSRGLGSNTEAFF
J: TRBJ2-3; length: 14; V: TRBV7-2; CDR3: CASSSPSTTDTQYF
J: TRBJ2-2; length: 15; V: TRBV7-2; CDR3: CASSLVELNTGELFF
J: TRBJ1-1; length: 15; V: TRBV11-2; CDR3: CASSREGQGDTEAFF